Detailed here is one TCR beta chain. Its matching antigen is unknown. These data belong to a study of shared clonotypes between healthy human individuals. Measured with immunoSEQ multiplex PCR; TCRdb has only the in-frame clones, and not every one. The table has under 2,500,000 clones, around 95% seen once. Study-wide results and limits: Shared across several donors were around 5% of the naive CD4 clonotypes.

CDR1 LGHNA and CDR2 YSLEER come from the germline V gene. This CDR3 contains 19 residues. V dropped 0 bases and J dropped 6 bases, with 23 bases sitting between them. Material: naive CD4+ T cells sorted from blood. The subset was: CD45RA+ positively selected. The clonotype was recovered from a man younger than 30 in good health. The genes are TRBV4-3 and TRBJ2-2; D tentatively fits TRBD1 or TRBD2 (6 bases each). CDR3 coding DNA: TGCGCCAGCAGCCAAGAAGGGGGGTTCAGTGGAGTAAAGGCCGGGGAGCTGTTTTTT. This sequence encodes CASSQEGGFSGVKAGELFF.